This is a list of T cell receptor beta chains from one sample in a study of high-grade serous ovarian cancer treatment subgroups. Here immunoSEQ multiplex PCR was the method, and the copy in TCRdb shows in-frame clones only, minus some. The table includes a few thousand clones, more than 65% detected once. The sequencing input was tumor tissue. The receptor set was obtained from a human donor with high-grade serous ovarian cancer. CDR3s include the opening cysteine and the closing phenylalanine or tryptophan. A D gene is named only where the DNA matches it firmly. A row's size may be missing; if present it is once, few, many or a size class.

V	J	D	size	CDR3	DNA
TRBV11-1	TRBJ2-1	TRBD2	.	CASSLSSGQPEQFF	TGTGCCAGCAGCTTATCTAGCGGTCAACCCGAGCAGTTCTTC
TRBV30	TRBJ2-3	TRBD2	.	CAWSIGTRQSTSTDTQYF	TGTGCCTGGAGTATTGGGACTAGACAAAGCACTAGCACAGATACGCAGTATTTT
TRBV2	TRBJ2-3	.	.	CASRKEGTTDTQYF	TGTGCCAGCAGGAAGGAGGGCACCACAGATACGCAGTATTTT
TRBV28	TRBJ1-1	.	.	CATGQPMNTEAFF	TGTGCCACCGGACAGCCAATGAACACTGAAGCTTTCTTT
TRBV5-1	TRBJ1-4	TRBD1	.	CASSSEGQGNEKLFF	TGCGCCAGCAGCTCAGAAGGACAGGGTAATGAAAAACTGTTTTTT
TRBV7-6	TRBJ1-5	.	few	CASSRQNNQPQHF	TGTGCCAGCAGCCGACAGAACAATCAGCCCCAGCATTTT
TRBV5-4	TRBJ1-2	.	.	CASSIRVSYGYTF	TGTGCCAGCAGCATCAGGGTCTCCTATGGCTACACCTTC
TRBV25-1	TRBJ1-1	.	.	CASSAGFDTEAFF	TGTGCCAGCAGTGCAGGGTTTGACACTGAAGCTTTCTTT
TRBV25-1	TRBJ2-1	.	.	CASSDSRSGYGLWNEQFF	TGTGCCAGCAGTGATTCGAGGTCGGGGTATGGGCTCTGGAATGAGCAGTTCTTC
TRBV7-8	TRBJ1-2	.	.	CASSLPDSYGYTF	TGTGCCAGCAGCCTCCCGGACAGTTATGGCTACACCTTC
TRBV5-1	TRBJ1-1	.	few	CASSSNNQNTEAFF	TGCGCCAGCAGCTCGAACAACCAGAACACTGAAGCTTTCTTT
TRBV12-2	TRBJ2-7	.	.	CASRDQAPGYPHYEQYF	TGTGCAAGTCGCGACCAGGCCCCAGGGTACCCTCACTACGAGCAGTACTTC
TRBV4-1	TRBJ2-5	TRBD2	.	CASSQDLTSGGALWETQYF	TGCGCCAGCAGCCAAGATTTAACTAGCGGGGGGGCTTTGTGGGAGACCCAGTACTTC
TRBV7-8	TRBJ2-5	TRBD2	.	CASSLYGTSGGLTQYF	TGTGCCAGCAGCTTATACGGGACTAGCGGAGGTCTGACCCAGTACTTC